The 32 T cell receptor beta chains given below trace back to one sample, sequenced in a study of PD-1 blockade in classical Hodgkin lymphoma. Generated by immunoSEQ multiplex PCR, the TCRdb table keeps only in-frame clones and is missing some. The table has about 25,000 clones, approximately 84% seen once. Relapse after autologous stem cell transplantation occurred in every patient, and brentuximab vedotin exposure varied. The sample was peripheral blood mononuclear cells (PBMCs), taken at baseline. The receptor set was obtained from a human donor with classical Hodgkin lymphoma.

This clone has only a few counts. The rearrangement joins TRBV4-2 to TRBJ2-2; D gene ambiguous. CDR1 is LGHNA, CDR2 YNFKEQ, per germline. V dropped 6 bases and J dropped 2 bases, with 10 bases sitting between them. The CDR3 sequence is 14 residues long. The CDR3 DNA is TGTGCCAGCAGTACACAGATTAACACCGGGGAGCTGTTTTTT. Amino acids: CASSTQINTGELFF.

The chain combines TRBV6-5 with TRBJ1-2; no clear D. Germline values: CDR1 MNHEY, CDR2 SVGAGI. This CDR3 is built from 15 residues. Trimming removed 0 bases at V and 2 bases at J, with 10 bases between. CDR3 DNA sequence: TGTGCCAGCAGTTACTCCCACCTTGAAAACTATGGCTACACCTTC. As protein: CASSYSHLENYGYTF.

This rearrangement joins TRBV4-1 to TRBJ1-1; the D gene is possibly TRBD1 (5 bases). V was cut by 5 bases and J by 2 bases, with 21 bases left in between. Germline CDR1 is MGHRA and CDR2 is YSYEKL. The CDR3 extends over 17 amino acids. DNA of the CDR3: TGCGCCAGCAGCGTAAGAAGCCGGGACCCGGGAAACACTGAAGCTTTCTTT. Its protein is CASSVRSRDPGNTEAFF.

This chain connects TRBV4-3 to TRBJ2-3; no clear D gene. V lost 0 bases to trimming and J lost 6 bases, with 7 bases between them. Germline V gene data show CDR1 as LGHNA and CDR2 as YSLEER. The CDR3 sequence is 13 residues long. This CDR3 reads CASSQDKVDTQYF. As DNA, the CDR3 is TGCGCCAGCAGCCAAGATAAGGTTGATACGCAGTATTTT.

The V and J genes are TRBV5-1 and TRBJ1-6; 8 bases align to TRBD1. J lost 9 bases, V lost 7 bases, and 12 bases had no gene match. The CDR3 totals 15 residues. Germline CDR1 is SGHRS and CDR2 is YFSETQ. The CDR3 is CASSYAGQGASPLHF. Here the CDR3 DNA reads TGCGCCAGCTCTTACGCCGGACAGGGAGCTTCACCCCTCCACTTT.

This clone has only one observation. V usage is TRBV5-8 and J usage is TRBJ2-5; D gene uncertain. The CDR3 length is 12 residues. The ends were cut back, 0 bases at V and 4 bases at J, with 4 bases in the middle. CDR1 and CDR2 (germline): SGHTS, YDEGEE. The CDR3 sequence is CASSLAAETQYF. The CDR3 coding sequence is TGTGCCAGCAGCTTGGCTGCAGAGACCCAGTACTTC.

The chain links TRBV5-1 to TRBJ2-2; unclear D gene. The germline CDR1 and CDR2 sequences are SGHRS and YFSETQ. The V end lost 2 bases, the J end lost 2 bases, and 10 bases lay between the germline ends. This CDR3 spans 15 amino acids. The CDR3 DNA sequence: TGCGCCAGCAGCTTCGAAGACCCAAACACCGGGGAGCTGTTTTTT. Translation: CASSFEDPNTGELFF.

This chain uses TRBV7-8 with TRBJ1-4; D possibly corresponds to TRBD1 (6 bases). Between the trimmed V and J ends, which lost 1 base and 10 bases, there was a span of 10 bases. This CDR3 spans 13 amino acids. Looked up from germline, CDR1 is SGHVS and CDR2 is FQNEAQ. CDR3 in amino acids: CASSLGGRRKLFF. In nucleotides, the CDR3 is TGTGCCAGCAGCTTAGGGGGGCGGCGAAAACTGTTTTTT.

The chain links TRBV18 to TRBJ1-1; 8 bases align to TRBD1. Trimming took 4 bases from V and 1 from J; bases not matched to a gene: 5. The CDR3 consists of 15 residues. Germline CDR1 KGHSH, CDR2 LQKENI. Here the CDR3 DNA reads TGTGCCAGCTCACGGGGACAGGTTGGGAACACTGAAGCTTTCTTT. As protein: CASSRGQVGNTEAFF.

The V and J genes are TRBV7-8 and TRBJ2-3; a possible D gene is TRBD2 (6 bases). CDR1 SGHVS and CDR2 FQNEAQ come from the germline V gene. This CDR3 contains 13 residues. Trimming pared 6 bases from V and 4 bases from J, leaving 11 bases between. The CDR3 spells CASRWTNSDTQYF. The CDR3 nucleotides read TGTGCCAGCAGGTGGACTAATTCAGATACGCAGTATTTT.

The chain employs TRBV4-2 and TRBJ2-1, with 10 bases lining up with TRBD2. The CDR3 extends over 17 amino acids. The junction had 6 bases not matched to a gene; V was cut back by 1 base and J by 3 bases. Germline values: CDR1 LGHNA, CDR2 YNFKEQ. For the CDR3, the DNA is TGTGCCAGCAGCCAAGGGCTAGCGGGGGACTTCTACAATGAGCAGTTCTTC. It is translated as CASSQGLAGDFYNEQFF.

The chain has TRBV5-1 and TRBJ1-4; D is possibly TRBD1 (6 bases). This CDR3 spans 14 amino acids. Germline V CDR1 and CDR2: SGHRS, YFSETQ. Trimming shortened V by 4 bases and J by 8 bases, and 15 bases separated the two germline ends. CDR3 in amino acids: CASSKGGGDEKLFF. For the CDR3, the DNA is TGCGCCAGCAGCAAAGGGGGTGGGGACGAAAAACTGTTTTTT.

This clone occurred once. V gene TRBV19 combines with J gene TRBJ1-2; D unclear. The ends were cut back, 6 bases at V and 4 bases at J, with 9 bases in the middle. Germline V gene data show CDR1 as LNHDA and CDR2 as SQIVND (reference sequence). The CDR3 is made up of 12 amino acids. CDR3 amino acids: CASSSESYGYTF. The CDR3 DNA reads as TGTGCCAGTAGCTCAGAGTCCTATGGCTACACCTTC.

The chain employs TRBV4-2 and TRBJ2-5; D is ambiguous. CDR1 is LGHNA, CDR2 YNFKEQ, per germline. V dropped 0 bases and J dropped 5 bases, with 13 bases sitting between them. CDR3 length equals 15 residues. Here the CDR3 DNA reads TGTGCCAGCAGCCAAGATGTGGGTAGCTCGGAGACCCAGTACTTC. Translating gives CASSQDVGSSETQYF.

V and J are TRBV7-8 and TRBJ1-5; 7 positions match TRBD1. The CDR3 runs to 14 residues. Germline CDR1 is SGHVS and CDR2 is FQNEAQ. V was pared by 5 bases and J by 4 bases, with 5 bases of the junction left unmatched. CDR3 region: CASSLTQGNQPQHF. Written as DNA, the CDR3 is TGTGCCAGCAGCCTAACACAGGGGAATCAGCCCCAGCATTTT.

The chain is built from TRBV6-1 and TRBJ2-2, with D perhaps TRBD2 (5 bases). The CDR3 runs to 12 residues. V dropped 7 bases and J dropped 6 bases, with 9 bases sitting between them. Germline V gene data show CDR1 as MNHNS and CDR2 as SASEGT. For the CDR3, the DNA is TGTGCCAGCACCGCGAGGGCCGGGGAGCTGTTTTTT. It encodes CASTARAGELFF.

This sequence joins TRBV5-1 and TRBJ2-3, with D perhaps matching TRBD2 (6 bases). Trimming cost V 5 bases and J 0 bases, with 13 bases left between them. The CDR3 runs 15 residues. Germline lookup yields CDR1 SGHRS and CDR2 YFSETQ. The CDR3 region has the DNA TGCGCCAGCAGGTCAACCGGGACTAGCACAGATACGCAGTATTTT. Translated, it gives CASRSTGTSTDTQYF.

V is TRBV2 and J is TRBJ2-1; D perhaps matches TRBD2 (5 bases). V was cut by 3 bases and J by 4 bases, with 10 bases left in between. This CDR3 has 14 residues. Germline CDR1 is SNHLY and CDR2 is FYNNEI. The chain's CDR3 is CASSDSGDYNEQFF. CDR3 DNA: TGTGCCAGCAGTGACTCCGGGGATTACAATGAGCAGTTCTTC.

This chain uses TRBV7-3 with TRBJ1-5; perhaps TRBD1 as D (5 bases). There are 15 residues in the CDR3. Per the germline V gene, CDR1 is SGHTA and CDR2 is FQGTGA. The germline V and J ends were trimmed by 3 bases and 3 bases, with 12 bases remaining between them. CDR3 sequence: CASSFSSGNNQPQHF. The CDR3 DNA reads TGTGCCAGCAGCTTTAGCTCAGGGAACAATCAGCCCCAGCATTTT.

V usage is TRBV5-1 and J usage is TRBJ2-1; 9 bases are shared with TRBD1. The germline gives CDR1 SGHRS, CDR2 YFSETQ. J was trimmed by 7 bases and V by 4 bases; bases with no gene match: 3. The CDR3 consists of 13 residues. The CDR3 loop reads CASSLGQGNEQFF. The CDR3 nucleotides read TGCGCCAGCAGCCTCGGACAGGGGAATGAGCAGTTCTTC.

This rearrangement joins TRBV7-3 to TRBJ2-2; D gene unclear. This CDR3 region has 17 residues. Trimming removed 1 base from V and 2 bases from J, with 14 bases in between. Germline V gene lookup returns CDR1 SGHTA and CDR2 FQGTGA. The CDR3 coding sequence is TGTGCCAGCAGCTTAAGGGCGGCTAGTGAAAACACCGGGGAGCTGTTTTTT. It encodes CASSLRAASENTGELFF.

V is TRBV27 and J is TRBJ1-5; D gene ambiguous. The germline CDR1 and CDR2 sequences are MNHEY and SMNVEV (reference sequence). The CDR3 is 16 residues long. The V and J ends lost 3 bases and 0 bases respectively, with 12 bases between them. Written as DNA, the CDR3 is TGTGCCAGCAGTTTCATAGGACCGAATAGCAATCAGCCCCAGCATTTT. Residues: CASSFIGPNSNQPQHF.

The rearrangement joins TRBV7-9 to TRBJ2-6; 7 bases fit TRBD1. Germline values: CDR1 SEHNR, CDR2 FQNEAQ (reference sequence). The CDR3 spans 15 residues. J gave up 6 bases and V 5 bases, and 7 bases lay outside the gene matches. This CDR3 is CASSRTGAKANVLTF. The CDR3 DNA sequence: TGTGCCAGCAGCCGTACAGGGGCTAAGGCCAACGTCCTGACTTTC.

The chain uses TRBV6-5 and TRBJ1-2; TRBD1 might be the D (6 bases). CDR3 size: 14 residues. Germline CDR1 reads MNHEY; CDR2 reads SVGAGI. V shed 6 bases and J shed 3 bases, with 14 bases lying between them. DNA for the CDR3: TGTGCCAGCAGGAAAACAGGGTTGGACTATGGCTACACCTTC. Translating gives CASRKTGLDYGYTF.

This chain uses TRBV18 with TRBJ1-1, with 7 bases identical to TRBD1. Germline values: CDR1 KGHSH, CDR2 LQKENI. V lost 7 bases to trimming and J lost 2 bases; unmatched junction nucleotides: 7. The CDR3 covers 14 residues. The CDR3 protein is CASLRDSHNTEAFF. The CDR3 DNA sequence: TGTGCCAGCTTGCGGGACAGCCATAACACTGAAGCTTTCTTT.

The V call is TRBV5-4, the J call TRBJ2-3; D perhaps matches TRBD2 (5 bases). Trimming cost V 0 bases and J 4 bases, with 12 bases left between them. The CDR3 is 15 residues long. CDR1 is SGHNT and CDR2 is YYREEE in the germline V gene (reference sequence). In DNA, the CDR3 is TGTGCCAGCAGCTTGGCCACTGCTAGCCCAGATACGCAGTATTTT. Protein: CASSLATASPDTQYF.

This rearrangement joins TRBV14 to TRBJ2-7, with D possibly TRBD1 on 5 matching bases. This CDR3 has 14 residues. Germline CDR1 is SGHDN and CDR2 is FVKESK. The germline V and J ends were trimmed by 2 bases and 1 base, with 9 bases remaining between them. This chain's CDR3 is CASSQQGLSYEQYF. In DNA, the CDR3 is TGTGCCAGCAGCCAACAGGGTCTTTCCTACGAGCAGTACTTC.

V gene TRBV5-5 combines with J gene TRBJ2-7; 12 bases agree with TRBD2. The germline V gene encodes CDR1 SGHKS and CDR2 YYEKEE (reference sequence). The CDR3 runs to 16 residues. The junction had 6 bases not matched to a gene; V was cut back by 0 bases and J by 5 bases. The CDR3, as DNA: TGTGCCAGCAGCTTGGTACTAGCGGGGGGCAGGGACGAGCAGTACTTC. Amino acids: CASSLVLAGGRDEQYF.

V and J are TRBV5-1 and TRBJ2-7; TRBD1 agrees at 9 bases. The CDR3 extends over 15 amino acids. J lost 2 bases, V lost 4 bases, and 7 bases had no gene match. CDR1 is SGHRS, CDR2 YFSETQ, per germline. The CDR3 reads CASSGPGTGPYEQYF. The CDR3 DNA reads as TGCGCCAGCAGCGGACCCGGGACAGGGCCCTACGAGCAGTACTTC.

Of note for this clone: The junction shows a germline mismatch at one end, possibly a read error. CDR3 nucleotide sequence: TGCGCCAGCAGCTTGGAACGACCGACAGGGGATTTCTTC. This encodes CASSLERPTGDFF. The rearrangement links TRBV5-1 to TRBJ2-7, with TRBD1 matching 8 bases. The germline V gene encodes CDR1 SGHRS and CDR2 YFSETQ. The CDR3 totals 13 residues.

The table lists this clone with a few counts. The J gene is TRBJ1-3, the V gene TRBV5-3; no firm D call. TRBV5-3 is an open reading frame, and its role is uncertain. Trimming stripped 0 bases from V and 0 bases from J, with 7 bases between. This CDR3 is built from 15 residues. The DNA of the CDR3 is TGTGCCAGAAGCTTGGTCAGACCCTCTGGAAACACCATATATTTT. This codes for CARSLVRPSGNTIYF.

Only one count was recorded for this clone. The chain employs TRBV5-1 and TRBJ1-5; tentatively, D is TRBD1 (5 bases). V was trimmed by 4 bases and J by 3 bases, leaving 11 bases between them. This CDR3 comprises 14 residues. In germline, CDR1 is SGHRS, CDR2 YFSETQ. The CDR3, as DNA: TGCGCCAGCAGCCCCGACAGCCTCAATCAGCCCCAGCATTTT. This gives the protein CASSPDSLNQPQHF.